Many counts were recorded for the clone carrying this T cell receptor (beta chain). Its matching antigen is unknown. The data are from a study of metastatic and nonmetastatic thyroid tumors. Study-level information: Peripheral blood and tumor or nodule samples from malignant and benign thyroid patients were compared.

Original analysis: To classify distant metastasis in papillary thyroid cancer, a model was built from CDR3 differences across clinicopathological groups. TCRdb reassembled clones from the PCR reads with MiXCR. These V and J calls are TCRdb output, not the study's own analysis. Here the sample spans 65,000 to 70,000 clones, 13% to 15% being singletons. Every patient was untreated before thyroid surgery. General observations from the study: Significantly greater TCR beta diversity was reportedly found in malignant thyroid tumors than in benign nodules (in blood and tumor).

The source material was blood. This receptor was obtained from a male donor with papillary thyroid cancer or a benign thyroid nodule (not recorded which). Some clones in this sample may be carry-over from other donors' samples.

This CDR3 is CASSLGGLELNNEQFF. For the CDR3, the DNA is TGTGCCAGCAGCTTAGGAGGGCTTGAACTTAACAATGAGCAGTTCTTC. The chain joins TRBV7-2 to TRBJ2-1; perhaps TRBD2 as D (5 bases). The germline V gene encodes CDR1 SGHTA and CDR2 FQGNSA. The germline V and J ends were trimmed by 1 base and 5 bases, with 15 bases remaining between them. The CDR3 spans 16 residues.